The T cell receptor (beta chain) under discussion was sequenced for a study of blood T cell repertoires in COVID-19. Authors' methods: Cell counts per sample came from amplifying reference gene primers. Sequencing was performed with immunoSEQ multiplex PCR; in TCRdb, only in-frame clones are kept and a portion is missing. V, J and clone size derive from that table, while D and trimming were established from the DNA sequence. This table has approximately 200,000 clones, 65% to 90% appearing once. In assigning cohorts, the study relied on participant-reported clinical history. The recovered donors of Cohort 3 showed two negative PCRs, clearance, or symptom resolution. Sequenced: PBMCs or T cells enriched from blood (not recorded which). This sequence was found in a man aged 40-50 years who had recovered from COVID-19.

The chain's CDR3 is CAGGGSGRQETQYF. Here the CDR3 DNA reads TGTGCCGGGGGGGGCAGCGGGAGGCAAGAGACCCAGTACTTC. The chain links TRBV30 to TRBJ2-5, with 9 bases aligning to TRBD2. The ends lost 8 bases at V and 2 bases at J; junction bases unmatched: 9. The CDR3 contains 14 residues. The germline V gene has CDR1 GTSNPN and CDR2 SVGIG (reference sequence).